The clone carrying this T cell receptor beta chain was recorded at least ten times. This sample stems from a study of T-cell reconstitution after alpha-beta-depleted transplantation in children. V was pared by 2 bases and J by 4 bases, with 17 bases between. Germline-derived CDR1 and CDR2 are SGDLS and YYNGEE. This CDR3 contains 16 residues. Preparation of the TCRbeta library was carried out with unique molecular identifiers. TCRdb independently ran MiXCR on the PCR reads; one entry per CDR3 protein. This table holds 380,000 or so distinct CDR3 sequences, 13% found once. This TCR was recovered from a human donor who donated a stem cell graft to a child with Fanconi anemia. The chain carries TRBV9 and TRBJ2-3, with a weak D call TRBD1 (9 bases). The starting material was PBMCs, obtained from the stem cell graft. CDR3 bases: TGTGCCAGCAGCGTCGCGGGGGGACAGGGTCCAGATACGCAGTATTTT. Translating gives CASSVAGGQGPDTQYF.